This is a list of T cell receptor beta chains from one sample in a study of blood T cell repertoires in COVID-19. Clones were read by immunoSEQ multiplex PCR, and TCRdb kept only the in-frame ones, dropping some. The table records a few hundred thousand clones, around 80% of them present only once. Material: PBMCs or T cells enriched from blood (not recorded which). Receptors originate from a young man with acute COVID-19. CDR3s include the opening cysteine and the closing phenylalanine or tryptophan. The order of the fields is CDR3 length, D gene, clone size, J gene, V gene, CDR3 protein, CDR3 DNA. A D gene is named only where the DNA matches it firmly. Size values are once, few and many counts, or a class for expanded clones, and some rows have none.

15,.,.,TRBJ1-4,TRBV30,CAWSVGPREYKKLFF,TGTGCCTGGAGTGTCGGACCGAGGGAATATAAAAAACTGTTTTTT
15,TRBD2,.,TRBJ2-1,TRBV27,CASRKRGSGYNEQFF,TGTGCCAGCAGGAAGCGGGGGTCGGGATACAATGAGCAGTTCTTC
15,.,.,TRBJ2-2,TRBV5-4,CASSSDPQGTGELFF,TGTGCCAGCAGCTCGGACCCGCAGGGCACCGGGGAGCTGTTTTTT
15,.,.,TRBJ1-5,TRBV11-2,CASSRDPGSNQPQHF,TGTGCCAGCAGCCGAGACCCGGGGAGCAATCAGCCCCAGCATTTT
13,.,.,TRBJ1-3,TRBV4-1,CASSLNQGNTIYF,TGCGCCAGCAGCCTAAACCAGGGAAACACCATATATTTT
14,.,few,TRBJ1-1,TRBV15,CATSKALPNTEAFF,TGTGCCACCAGCAAAGCACTCCCGAACACTGAAGCTTTCTTT
15,TRBD2,.,TRBJ2-3,TRBV7-9,CASSLRTRRTDTQYF,TGTGCCAGCAGCTTAAGGACTAGGCGGACAGATACGCAGTATTTT
14,TRBD1,.,TRBJ1-1,TRBV6-5,CASSSKQGVAEAFF,TGTGCCAGCAGCTCTAAACAGGGGGTTGCTGAAGCTTTCTTT
18,.,few,TRBJ1-3,TRBV28,CASSLPAFVYSSGNTIYF,TGTGCCAGCAGTTTGCCCGCTTTTGTGTACAGCTCTGGAAACACCATATATTTT
15,.,once,TRBJ1-5,TRBV19,CASSIRPEGNQPQHF,TGTGCCAGTAGTATACGCCCGGAGGGCAATCAGCCCCAGCATTTT
14,.,once,TRBJ2-3,TRBV27,CASSLSGHLDTQYF,TGTGCCAGCAGTTTATCTGGGCATCTAGATACGCAGTATTTT
12,TRBD1,.,TRBJ1-1,TRBV9,CASSVGGTGAFF,TGTGCCAGCAGCGTAGGTGGGACAGGGGCTTTCTTT
15,TRBD2,.,TRBJ2-1,TRBV18,CASSPGLAGGYEQFF,TGTGCCAGCTCACCAGGGCTAGCGGGGGGCTATGAGCAGTTCTTC
13,.,.,TRBJ1-2,TRBV6-5,CASSYRAGNGYTF,TGTGCCAGCAGTTACCGGGCAGGGAATGGCTACACCTTC
16,.,.,TRBJ1-5,TRBV5-5,CASSLSPGQSNQPQHF,TGTGCCAGCAGCTTGTCTCCGGGACAATCCAATCAGCCCCAGCATTTT
15,TRBD1,.,TRBJ1-1,TRBV5-1,CASSQDRGIRTEAFF,TGTGCCAGCAGCCAAGACAGGGGGATACGTACTGAAGCTTTCTTT
14,TRBD1,.,TRBJ1-4,TRBV14,CASSRTGVREKLFF,TGTGCCAGCAGCCGGACAGGGGTTAGGGAAAAACTGTTTTTT
14,.,.,TRBJ1-5,TRBV7-9,CASSATGRWEPQHF,TGTGCCAGCAGCGCAACAGGGCGTTGGGAGCCCCAGCATTTT
16,TRBD1,.,TRBJ2-1,TRBV10-1,CASSYYRDRGLDEQFF,TGCGCCAGCAGCTACTACCGGGACAGGGGGTTAGATGAGCAGTTCTTC
14,TRBD2,.,TRBJ2-1,TRBV11-3,CASSLAGGHNEQFF,TGTGCCAGCAGCTTAGCGGGGGGGCACAATGAGCAGTTCTTC
13,TRBD1,once,TRBJ1-2,TRBV6-5,CASSLNRGHGYTF,TGTGCCAGCAGTTTAAACAGGGGGCATGGCTACACCTTC
15,TRBD2,.,TRBJ2-5,TRBV9,CASSGLAGGSETQYF,TGTGCCAGCAGCGGACTAGCGGGAGGATCGGAGACCCAGTACTTC
17,TRBD1,.,TRBJ1-2,TRBV4-1,CASSQGGQGAMFYGYTF,TGCGCCAGCAGCCAAGGCGGACAGGGGGCGATGTTCTATGGCTACACCTTC
16,TRBD2,.,TRBJ2-3,TRBV4-3,CASSQETSESTDTQYF,TGCGCCAGCAGCCAAGAAACTAGCGAAAGCACAGATACGCAGTATTTT
15,.,.,TRBJ2-2,TRBV7-2,CASSPVAQNTGELFF,TGTGCCAGCAGCCCCGTAGCCCAGAACACCGGGGAGCTGTTTTTT
13,.,.,TRBJ2-5,TRBV2,CASRRGDAETQYF,TGTGCCAGCAGACGGGGTGATGCCGAGACCCAGTACTTC
15,.,.,TRBJ2-1,TRBV7-8,CASSLEQQGYNEQFF,TGTGCCAGCAGCTTAGAACAACAGGGCTACAATGAGCAGTTCTTC
14,.,.,TRBJ1-5,TRBV3-1/TRBV3-2,CASSQDSSNQPQHF,TGTGCCAGCAGCCAGGACAGTAGCAATCAGCCCCAGCATTTT
11,.,.,TRBJ1-1,TRBV10-2,CATAASTEAFF,TGCGCCACCGCGGCGAGCACTGAAGCTTTCTTT